One sample yielded the 21 T cell receptor beta chains listed below, sequenced in a study of blood T cells in healthy people across ages. A sample-barcoded 5' primer and a J-beta primer mix were used in a second PCR of roughly 6 to 11 cycles. TCRdb processed the 5' RACE reads anew with MiXCR; each CDR3 protein has one entry. Among about 620,000 distinct CDR3 sequences, under 65% were seen once, and the ten largest hold approximately 12%. The source material was blood. The receptor set was obtained from a woman of 80 years or more in good health.

In this sample, this clonotype turned up once. This sequence joins TRBV15 and TRBJ2-1, with D perhaps TRBD1 or TRBD2 (5 bases each). This CDR3 comprises 14 residues. Trimming shortened V by 0 bases and J by 5 bases, and 8 bases separated the two germline ends. Germline lookup yields CDR1 LNHNV and CDR2 YYDKDF (reference sequence). In DNA, the CDR3 is TGTGCCACCAGCAGAGAGGGGGAGCACAATGAGCAGTTCTTC. It encodes CATSREGEHNEQFF. The whole variable domain, remainder taken from reference TRBV15 and TRBJ2-1, is DAMVIQNPRYQVTQFGKPVTLSCSQTLNHNVMYWYQQKSSQAPKLLFHYYDKDFNNEADTPDNFQSRRPNTSFCFLDIRSPGLGDTAMYLCATSREGEHNEQFFGPGTRLTVL.

As to this clonotype: One base away lies a much larger clone, so this may be a sequencing read error. V gene TRBV28 combines with J gene TRBJ2-7; D is possibly TRBD1 (5 bases). Germline V gene lookup returns CDR1 MDHEN and CDR2 SYDVKM. V was pared by 5 bases and J by 5 bases, with 16 bases between. This CDR3 spans 14 amino acids. The CDR3 coding sequence is TGTGCCAGCAGTACCAGGACAAGGAAGGACGAGCAGTACTTC. As protein: CASSTRTRKDEQYF.

This clonotype was counted at least ten times. This chain links TRBV5-6 with TRBJ2-4; perhaps D is TRBD1 or TRBD2 (5 bases each). The CDR3 is 15 amino acids. V lost 2 bases and J 0 bases, leaving 9 bases between the germline ends. Germline CDR1 SGHDT, CDR2 YYEEEE. This CDR3 reads CASSFPGLAKNIQYF. In DNA, the CDR3 is TGTGCCAGCAGCTTCCCGGGGCTAGCCAAAAACATTCAGTACTTC.

This clonotype was counted ten times or more. This chain links TRBV6-6 with TRBJ1-5; D gene unclear. The CDR3 has 16 amino acids. With 5 bases removed from V and 1 base from J, the gap between germline ends came to 15 bases. Germline V gene data show CDR1 as MNHNY and CDR2 as SVGAGI (reference sequence). The CDR3 DNA follows: TGTGCCAGCAGTCCCCTGATGGGAGGGAGCAATCAGCCCCAGCATTTT. This translates into CASSPLMGGSNQPQHF.

The genes are TRBV6-1 and TRBJ2-7, with 9 bases aligning to TRBD2. The V gene's germline CDR1 is MNHNS and CDR2 SASEGT. CDR3 length equals 13 residues. V lost 3 bases to trimming and J lost 5 bases; unmatched junction nucleotides: 2. CDR3 sequence: CASSEGLAHEQYF. The CDR3 bases are TGTGCCAGCAGTGAGGGACTAGCCCACGAGCAGTACTTC.

This sequence joins TRBV20-1 and TRBJ2-7, with D tentatively TRBD1 (6 bases). V lost 7 bases and J 5 bases, leaving 15 bases between the germline ends. The CDR3 totals 12 residues. CDR1 is DFQATT, CDR2 SNEGSKA, per germline (reference sequence). The CDR3 reads CSVPGRGHEQYF. In DNA form, the CDR3 reads TGCAGTGTACCGGGCAGGGGCCACGAGCAGTACTTC.

At least ten counts were recorded for this clonotype. V is TRBV4-2 and J is TRBJ2-7; 7 bases are shared with TRBD1. There are 16 residues in the CDR3. The V and J ends lost 1 base and 2 bases, in that order; junction bases with no gene match: 8. In germline, CDR1 is LGHNA, CDR2 YNFKEQ. In DNA, the CDR3 is TGTGCCAGCAGCCAAGGCCAACATGGGACAGCCTACGAGCAGTACTTC. It translates to CASSQGQHGTAYEQYF.

The chain recombines TRBV20-1 with TRBJ1-5; D ambiguous. With 0 bases removed from V and 2 bases from J, the gap between germline ends came to 8 bases. Germline V CDR1 and CDR2: DFQATT, SNEGSKA (reference sequence). The CDR3 runs 14 residues. The CDR3 DNA follows: TGCAGTGCTAGAGATTGTGGGGGCAATCAGCCCCAGCATTTT. It is translated as CSARDCGGNQPQHF.

This CDR3 reads CASSSGTGEDTQYF. CDR3 DNA sequence: TGTGCCAGCAGCTCAGGTACAGGGGAAGATACGCAGTATTTT. This chain links TRBV7-2 with TRBJ2-3; 7 nucleotides line up with TRBD1. J was trimmed by 5 bases and V by 4 bases; bases with no gene match: 6. Germline assignment: CDR1 SGHTA and CDR2 FQGNSA. There are 14 residues in the CDR3.

This clonotype was detected many times. The J gene is TRBJ2-7, the V gene TRBV10-3; no firm D call. CDR1 ENHRY and CDR2 SYGVKD come from the germline V gene. Trimming cost V 11 bases and J 3 bases, with 8 bases left between them. This CDR3 contains 10 residues. CDR3 sequence reads: CASLLYEQYF. In DNA form, the CDR3 reads TGTGCCTCCCTCCTCTACGAGCAGTACTTC.

V gene TRBV4-2 combines with J gene TRBJ2-1; 8 bases agree with TRBD2. This CDR3 is 18 amino acids long. CDR1 and CDR2 (germline): LGHNA, YNFKEQ. Trimming removed 0 bases from V and 7 bases from J; junction bases left unmatched: 14. This CDR3 is CASSQEGTGGPFGNEQFF. The DNA for the CDR3 is TGTGCCAGCAGCCAAGAGGGTACGGGGGGGCCCTTTGGGAATGAGCAGTTCTTC.

CDR3 in amino acids: CAWTSDGVVQPQHF. The CDR3 DNA reads as TGTGCCTGGACCTCCGACGGGGTCGTTCAGCCCCAGCATTTT. The chain employs TRBV30 and TRBJ1-5; D uncertain. This CDR3 has 14 residues. Trimming cost V 4 bases and J 6 bases, with 16 bases left between them. Germline V gene sequence: CDR1 GTSNPN, CDR2 SVGIG (reference sequence).

There are a few counts of this clonotype. The chain employs TRBV18 and TRBJ1-2; no firm D call. V shed 4 bases and J shed 8 bases, with 17 bases lying between them. The CDR3 contains 14 residues. Per germline, CDR1 KGHSH and CDR2 LQKENI. The CDR3 coding sequence is TGTGCCAGCTCACAAATCGAGACCTCCGCAGGCTACACCTTC. Residues: CASSQIETSAGYTF.

The chain employs TRBV20-1 and TRBJ2-1; 14 nucleotides match TRBD2. Germline-derived CDR1 and CDR2 are DFQATT and SNEGSKA (reference sequence). The CDR3 extends over 15 amino acids. V lost 5 bases to trimming and J lost 6 bases; unmatched junction nucleotides: 6. The chain's CDR3 is CSAADGTSGGNEQFF. CDR3 coding DNA: TGCAGTGCTGCAGATGGGACTAGCGGGGGCAATGAGCAGTTCTTC.

This clonotype has only a few counts. The rearrangement links TRBV20-1 to TRBJ2-5, with 13 bases that match TRBD2. The CDR3 covers 16 residues. V gave up 1 base and J gave up 3 bases; unmatched junction bases: 5. Germline CDR1 and CDR2: DFQATT and SNEGSKA (reference sequence). CDR3 protein: CSARATGTSGKETQYF. In DNA form, the CDR3 reads TGCAGTGCTAGAGCGACCGGGACTAGCGGGAAAGAGACCCAGTACTTC.

Remarks on this clonotype: A much bigger clone sits one base away, suggesting this may be a read error. The rearrangement uses TRBV5-1 and TRBJ2-1, with 8 nucleotides matching TRBD2. The CDR3 is made up of 15 amino acids. Germline CDR1 is SGHRS and CDR2 is YFSETQ. V gave up 4 bases and J gave up 9 bases; unmatched junction bases: 12. This chain's CDR3 is CASSLQPSRGGEQFF. The CDR3 region has the DNA TGCGCCAGCAGCCTGCAGCCGAGCCGGGGGGGTGAGCAGTTCTTC.

This clonotype was counted at least ten times. The chain combines TRBV7-2 with TRBJ2-3; D gene ambiguous. Germline CDR1 is SGHTA and CDR2 is FQGNSA. The germline V and J ends were trimmed by 3 bases and 0 bases, with 7 bases remaining between them. This CDR3 region has 14 residues. CDR3 loop: CASSLRRSTDTQYF. In DNA, the CDR3 is TGTGCCAGCAGCTTGCGCCGCAGCACAGATACGCAGTATTTT.

In its sample, this clonotype was seen many times. This chain connects TRBV20-1 to TRBJ2-1; the D gene could be TRBD1 or TRBD2 (5 bases each). The CDR3 covers 15 residues. Trimming stripped 6 bases from V and 8 bases from J, with 23 bases between. CDR1 is DFQATT, CDR2 SNEGSKA, per germline (reference sequence). The CDR3 loop is CSAPSFGALQDEQFF. The CDR3 DNA sequence: TGCAGTGCCCCCTCTTTCGGGGCACTTCAGGATGAGCAGTTCTTC.

This clonotype appeared a few times. The rearrangement joins TRBV5-1 to TRBJ1-4, with no clear D. Germline loops: CDR1 SGHRS, CDR2 YFSETQ. Trimming removed 2 bases from V and 7 bases from J, with 15 bases in between. This CDR3 has 15 amino acids. In DNA form, the CDR3 reads TGCGCCAGCAGCTTTGGTGGCCTACAAGGTGAAAAACTGTTTTTT. Its translation: CASSFGGLQGEKLFF.

This clonotype has at least ten counts. The genes are TRBV7-6 and TRBJ2-7; 7 bases line up with TRBD2. Per germline, CDR1 SGHVS and CDR2 FNYEAQ. The CDR3 covers 18 residues. V was pared by 2 bases and J by 3 bases, with 16 bases of the junction left unmatched. This chain's CDR3 is CASSLHRGGGSGYYEQYF. As DNA, the CDR3 is TGTGCCAGCAGCTTACATAGGGGTGGCGGGAGTGGATACTACGAGCAGTACTTC.

This sequence joins TRBV20-1 and TRBJ2-4, with D possibly being TRBD2 (5 bases). Judging by the DNA end, TRBJ2-7 fits better; the J call may be wrong. From germline, CDR1 is DFQATT and CDR2 SNEGSKA (reference sequence). This CDR3 has 13 residues. Here the CDR3 reads CSARDGRRNEQYF. The CDR3 bases are TGCAGTGCTAGAGATGGGAGAAGGAACGAGCAGTACTTC.